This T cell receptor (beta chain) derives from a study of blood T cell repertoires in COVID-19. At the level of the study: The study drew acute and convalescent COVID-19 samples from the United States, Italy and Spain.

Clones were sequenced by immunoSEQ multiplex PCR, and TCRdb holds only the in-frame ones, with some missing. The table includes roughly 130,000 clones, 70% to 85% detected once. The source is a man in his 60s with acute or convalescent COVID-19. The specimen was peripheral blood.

The CDR3 spells CASSPGTDLYGYTF. The DNA for the CDR3 is TGTGCCAGCAGCCCGGGGACAGACCTCTATGGCTACACCTTC. The chain has TRBV5-6 and TRBJ1-2, with TRBD1 matching 7 bases. This CDR3 contains 14 residues. The V and J ends lost 4 bases and 4 bases, in that order; junction bases with no gene match: 7. The germline V gene has CDR1 SGHDT and CDR2 YYEEEE.